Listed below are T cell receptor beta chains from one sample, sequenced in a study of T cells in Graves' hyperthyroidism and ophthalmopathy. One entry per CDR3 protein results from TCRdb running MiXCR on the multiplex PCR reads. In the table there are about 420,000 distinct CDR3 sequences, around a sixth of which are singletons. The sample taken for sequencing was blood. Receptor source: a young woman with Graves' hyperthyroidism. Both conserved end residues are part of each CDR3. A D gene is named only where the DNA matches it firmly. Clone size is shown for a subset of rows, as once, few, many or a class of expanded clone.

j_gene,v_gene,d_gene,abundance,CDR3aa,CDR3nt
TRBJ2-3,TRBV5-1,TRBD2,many,CASSSSGGLDTQYF,TGCGCCAGCAGCTCCTCGGGGGGTTTGGATACGCAGTATTTT
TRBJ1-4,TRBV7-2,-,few,CASSPSATNEKLFF,TGTGCCAGCAGCCCTAGTGCAACTAATGAAAAACTGTTTTTT
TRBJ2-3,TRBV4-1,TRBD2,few,CASSNLGGTSSGDTQYF,TGCGCCAGCAGTAACCTAGGAGGGACTAGCTCCGGAGATACGCAGTATTTT
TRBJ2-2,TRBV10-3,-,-,CAIGVGGEELFF,TGTGCCATCGGTGTTGGCGGGGAGGAGCTGTTTTTT
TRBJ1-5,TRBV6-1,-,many,CASSQRWGNQPQHF,TGTGCCAGCAGCCAGAGGTGGGGGAATCAGCCCCAGCATTTT
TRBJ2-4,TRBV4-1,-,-,CASSRRHVPKNIQYF,TGCGCCAGCAGCCGCAGACACGTACCCAAAAACATTCAGTACTTC
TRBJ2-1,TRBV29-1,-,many,CSYAGPRSYNEQFF,TGCAGCTATGCCGGTCCACGATCTTACAATGAGCAGTTCTTC
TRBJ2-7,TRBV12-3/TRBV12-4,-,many,CASSFVFGGEQYF,TGTGCCAGCAGTTTCGTCTTCGGGGGAGAGCAGTACTTC
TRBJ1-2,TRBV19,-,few,CASSIPQFGAYGYTF,TGTGCCAGTAGTATACCCCAATTTGGGGCCTATGGCTACACCTTC
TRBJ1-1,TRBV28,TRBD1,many,CASSPIADRATEAFF,TGTGCCAGCAGTCCCATAGCGGACAGGGCGACTGAAGCTTTCTTT
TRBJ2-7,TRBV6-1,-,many,CASSQGGKSSYEQYF,TGTGCCAGCAGCCAGGGCGGGAAAAGCTCCTACGAGCAGTACTTC
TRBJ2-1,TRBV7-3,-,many,CASSLEGRLNEQFF,TGTGCCAGCAGCTTAGAGGGGAGGCTGAATGAGCAGTTCTTC
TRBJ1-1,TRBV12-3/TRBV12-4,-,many,CASSPGSSTEAFF,TGTGCCAGCAGTCCAGGGTCTTCCACTGAAGCTTTCTTT
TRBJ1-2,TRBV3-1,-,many,CASSQDGQNYGYTF,TGTGCCAGCAGCCAAGACGGTCAGAACTATGGCTACACCTTC
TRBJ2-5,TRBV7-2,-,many,CASSGGAAGETQYF,TGTGCCAGCAGCGGAGGGGCCGCGGGCGAGACCCAGTACTTC
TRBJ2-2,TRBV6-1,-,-,CASSQTGANTGELFF,TGTGCCAGCAGCCAGACAGGTGCGAACACCGGGGAGCTGTTTTTT
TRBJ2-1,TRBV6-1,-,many,CASSRGSTYNEQFF,TGTGCCAGCAGTCGGGGGTCTACCTACAATGAGCAGTTCTTC
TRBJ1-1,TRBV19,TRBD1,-,CASSIGTGPMNTEAFF,TGTGCCAGTAGTATTGGGACAGGCCCCATGAACACTGAAGCTTTCTTT
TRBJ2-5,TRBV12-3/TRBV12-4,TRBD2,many,CASTTSGTQETQYF,TGTGCCAGCACCACTAGCGGGACCCAAGAGACCCAGTACTTC
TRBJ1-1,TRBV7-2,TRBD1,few,CASSRQGPSFF,TGTGCCAGCAGCCGACAGGGCCCGTCGTTCTTT